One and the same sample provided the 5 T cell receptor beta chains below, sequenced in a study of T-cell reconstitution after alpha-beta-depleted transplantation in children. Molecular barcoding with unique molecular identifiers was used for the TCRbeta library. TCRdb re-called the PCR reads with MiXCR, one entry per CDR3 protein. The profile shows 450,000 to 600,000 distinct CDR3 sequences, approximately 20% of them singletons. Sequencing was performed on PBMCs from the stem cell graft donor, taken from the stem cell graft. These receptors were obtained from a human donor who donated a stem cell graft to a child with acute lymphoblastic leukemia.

The DNA for the CDR3 is TGCAGCGTGGTAGGGGGCGCCACCGGGGAGCTGTTTTTT. This sequence encodes CSVVGGATGELFF. The chain has TRBV29-1 and TRBJ2-2; TRBD1 aligns across 7 bases. There are 13 residues in the CDR3. Germline lookup yields CDR1 SQVTM and CDR2 ANQGSEA. V trimming: 6 bases; J trimming: 4 bases; junction bases outside the gene matches: 5.

CDR3 in amino acids: CASSSVTSGGQNEQFF. The CDR3 coding sequence is TGTGCCAGCAGCTCGGTGACTAGCGGAGGGCAGAATGAGCAGTTCTTC. V usage is TRBV7-9 and J usage is TRBJ2-1; TRBD2 matches 9 bases. CDR1 is SEHNR and CDR2 is FQNEAQ in the germline V gene (reference sequence). V lost 4 bases, J lost 7 bases, and 11 bases stayed unmatched. This CDR3 region has 16 residues.

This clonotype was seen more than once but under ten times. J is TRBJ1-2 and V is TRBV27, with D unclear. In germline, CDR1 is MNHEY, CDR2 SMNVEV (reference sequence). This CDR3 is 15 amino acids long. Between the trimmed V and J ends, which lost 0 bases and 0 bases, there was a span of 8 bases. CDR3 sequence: CASSLSGSANYGYTF. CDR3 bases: TGTGCCAGCAGTTTATCGGGCAGCGCTAACTATGGCTACACCTTC.

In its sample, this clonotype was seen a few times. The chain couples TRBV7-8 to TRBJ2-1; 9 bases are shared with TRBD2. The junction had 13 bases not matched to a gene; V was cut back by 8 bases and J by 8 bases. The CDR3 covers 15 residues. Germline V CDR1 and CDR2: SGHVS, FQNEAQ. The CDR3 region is CASLPGASGMHEQFF. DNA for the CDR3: TGTGCCAGCCTCCCAGGTGCTAGCGGGATGCATGAGCAGTTCTTC.

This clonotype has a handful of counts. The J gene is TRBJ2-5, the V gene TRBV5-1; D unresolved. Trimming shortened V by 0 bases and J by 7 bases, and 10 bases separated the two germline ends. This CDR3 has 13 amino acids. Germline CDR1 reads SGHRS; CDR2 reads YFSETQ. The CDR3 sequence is CASSLEGHGTQYF. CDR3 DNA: TGCGCCAGCAGCTTGGAAGGGCACGGGACCCAGTACTTC.